The 32 T cell receptor beta chains given below trace back to one sample, sequenced in a study of blood T cell repertoires in COVID-19. The repertoire was sequenced with immunoSEQ multiplex PCR; TCRdb's copy has only in-frame clones and lacks some. The table shows about 420,000 clones, with 70% to 90% occurring only once. The sample taken for sequencing was peripheral blood. The receptors originated from a man between 18 and 35 years old with COVID-19, enrolled during active disease.

V and J are TRBV4-1 and TRBJ1-1; a weak D match, TRBD1 (5 bases). Germline V gene lookup returns CDR1 MGHRA and CDR2 YSYEKL. Trimming shortened V by 0 bases and J by 5 bases, and 7 bases separated the two germline ends. The CDR3 sequence is 13 residues long. The CDR3 spells CASSQDGGTEAFF. In nucleotides, the CDR3 is TGCGCCAGCAGCCAAGATGGGGGGACTGAAGCTTTCTTT.

The chain has TRBV2 and TRBJ2-3, with 9 bases lining up with TRBD2. CDR1 and CDR2 (germline): SNHLY, FYNNEI. The CDR3 extends over 12 amino acids. The V gene end was trimmed by 10 bases and the J gene end by 4 bases; junction bases not matched to a gene: 3. The CDR3 sequence is CATSGDPDTQYF. CDR3 coding DNA: TGTGCCACTAGCGGGGACCCAGATACGCAGTATTTT.

The V and J genes are TRBV9 and TRBJ2-1, with 8 bases matching TRBD2. CDR1 and CDR2 (germline): SGDLS, YYNGEE. The CDR3 has 16 residues. V shed 4 bases, J shed 8 bases, and the junction held 14 bases outside the gene matches. CDR3 bases: TGTGCCAGCAGCCCCCTTTCCCCCAGCGGGAGCGATGAGCAGTTCTTC. Protein: CASSPLSPSGSDEQFF.

This chain uses TRBV7-8 with TRBJ2-2; no clear D gene. The CDR3 length is 13 residues. CDR1 is SGHVS, CDR2 FQNEAQ, per germline. V lost 0 bases to trimming and J lost 8 bases, with 7 bases between them. The CDR3 loop reads CASSLARTGELFF. CDR3 DNA sequence: TGTGCCAGCAGCTTAGCGCGTACGGGGGAGCTGTTTTTT.

This clone appeared a few times. The V call is TRBV11-2, the J call TRBJ2-1; 11 bases are shared with TRBD1. The germline V gene has CDR1 SGHAT and CDR2 FQNNGV. V lost 5 bases to trimming and J lost 9 bases; unmatched junction nucleotides: 9. The CDR3 covers 15 residues. CDR3 in DNA: TGTGCCAGCAGCCAGAGCCGGGACAGGGGGTCTGAGCAGTTCTTC. Its protein is CASSQSRDRGSEQFF.

V usage is TRBV24-1 and J usage is TRBJ2-1; D perhaps matches TRBD1 (6 bases). The V end lost 5 bases, the J end lost 8 bases, and 18 bases lay between the germline ends. The CDR3 has 15 residues. Germline V gene lookup returns CDR1 KGHDR and CDR2 SFDVKD. This chain's CDR3 is CATSALGGARDEQFF. DNA for the CDR3: TGTGCCACCAGTGCCCTAGGGGGAGCTCGGGATGAGCAGTTCTTC.

This sequence joins TRBV27 and TRBJ2-7; 8 nucleotides match TRBD1. The CDR3 spans 16 residues. Trimming cost V 4 bases and J 2 bases; bases outside gene matches: 10. Per germline, CDR1 MNHEY and CDR2 SMNVEV (reference sequence). The CDR3 protein is CASSWTGRPKTYEQYF. The CDR3 DNA is TGTGCCAGCAGTTGGACAGGGCGCCCTAAAACCTACGAGCAGTACTTC.

This chain joins TRBV2 and TRBJ2-1, with 10 bases matching TRBD2. The CDR3 covers 14 residues. The V segment lost 7 bases and the J segment 4 bases; nucleotides outside the gene matches: 4. The V gene's germline CDR1 is SNHLY and CDR2 FYNNEI. CDR3 region: CASNLAGEYNEQFF. The CDR3 DNA is TGTGCCAGCAACCTAGCGGGGGAGTACAATGAGCAGTTCTTC. Together with reference TRBV2 and TRBJ2-1, the CDR3 gives the full variable domain: EPEVTQTPSHQVTQMGQEVILRCVPISNHLYFYWYRQILGQKVEFLVSFYNNEISEKSEIFDDQFSVERPDGSNFTLKIRSTKLEDSAMYFCASNLAGEYNEQFFGPGTRLTVL.

This clone has only a few counts. The J gene is TRBJ2-1, the V gene TRBV11-3; D may be TRBD2 (6 bases). V was trimmed by 2 bases and J by 2 bases, leaving 13 bases between them. Germline V gene data show CDR1 as SGHNT and CDR2 as YENEEA. This CDR3 region has 16 residues. CDR3 sequence reads: CASSLIVGGTYNEQFF. CDR3 coding DNA: TGTGCCAGCAGCTTAATCGTGGGAGGAACCTACAATGAGCAGTTCTTC.

The rearrangement links TRBV27 to TRBJ1-2, with TRBD1 matching over 9 bases. Germline V gives CDR1 MNHEY, CDR2 SMNVEV (reference sequence). There are 15 residues in the CDR3. V trimming: 5 bases; J trimming: 7 bases; junction bases outside the gene matches: 11. CDR3 residues: CASSPLGQGPAGYTF. DNA of the CDR3: TGTGCCAGCAGTCCCCTGGGACAGGGACCCGCTGGCTACACCTTC.

V gene TRBV6-1 combines with J gene TRBJ2-7, with D possibly being TRBD2 (5 bases). Trimming took 0 bases from V and 7 from J, leaving 16 bases between them. Germline V gene sequence: CDR1 MNHNS, CDR2 SASEGT. The CDR3 is made up of 15 amino acids. For the CDR3, the DNA is TGTGCCAGCAGTGAAGCCCGGGGAAGATTGTGGGAGCAGTACTTC. Protein sequence: CASSEARGRLWEQYF.

The chain couples TRBV5-1 to TRBJ1-2, with D possibly TRBD1 on 6 matching bases. V lost 4 bases, J lost 8 bases, and 18 bases lay in between. Germline V gene lookup returns CDR1 SGHRS and CDR2 YFSETQ. CDR3 length: 14 amino acids. DNA of the CDR3: TGCGCCAGCAGCCCGAGGACAGACGGTCAAGGCTACACCTTC. It encodes CASSPRTDGQGYTF. Full variable domain (outside the CDR3, taken from reference TRBV5-1 and TRBJ1-2): KAGVTQTPRYLIKTRGQQVTLSCSPISGHRSVSWYQQTPGQGLQFLFEYFSETQRNKGNFPGRFSGRQFSNSRSEMNVSTLELGDSALYLCASSPRTDGQGYTFGSGTRLTVV.

V is TRBV4-1 and J is TRBJ1-2, with D possibly being TRBD1 (6 bases). Looked up from germline, CDR1 is MGHRA and CDR2 is YSYEKL. The CDR3 sequence is 14 residues long. V dropped 0 bases and J dropped 8 bases, with 13 bases sitting between them. CDR3 sequence reads: CASSQDLTGQGYTF. CDR3 DNA: TGCGCCAGCAGCCAAGATTTAACAGGGCAAGGCTACACCTTC.

The CDR3 loop reads CASSQNGGGNSPLHF. The DNA of the CDR3 is TGTGCCAGCAGCCAAAATGGGGGAGGGAATTCACCCCTCCACTTT. The genes are TRBV6-6 and TRBJ1-6, with D tentatively TRBD1 (5 bases). The V gene lost 6 bases and the J gene lost 7 bases, with 16 bases spanning the gap. The V gene's germline CDR1 is MNHNY and CDR2 SVGAGI (reference sequence). The CDR3 is 15 residues long.

The V and J genes are TRBV29-1 and TRBJ2-7, with unresolved D. Trimming stripped 6 bases from V and 3 bases from J, with 6 bases between. Per germline, CDR1 SQVTM and CDR2 ANQGSEA. The CDR3 length is 10 residues. CDR3 DNA sequence: TGCAGCGTGGCAGACTACGAGCAGTACTTC. Residues: CSVADYEQYF.

This chain joins TRBV2 and TRBJ1-5; no clear D gene. CDR3 length: 15 amino acids. The germline V gene encodes CDR1 SNHLY and CDR2 FYNNEI. Between the trimmed V and J ends, which lost 7 bases and 3 bases, there was a span of 16 bases. This CDR3 is CASTINTVTNQPQHF. The CDR3 nucleotides read TGTGCCAGCACTATCAACACAGTTACCAATCAGCCCCAGCATTTT.

The chain joins TRBV29-1 to TRBJ2-6; D may be TRBD2 (5 bases). The CDR3 contains 14 residues. Germline CDR1 and CDR2: SQVTM and ANQGSEA. Trimming took off 6 bases at V and 0 bases at J, with 9 bases between the two ends. The chain's CDR3 is CSVYGDSGANVLTF. CDR3 bases: TGCAGCGTGTACGGGGACTCTGGGGCCAACGTCCTGACTTTC.

This sequence joins TRBV11-3 and TRBJ2-1, with D possibly being TRBD1 (5 bases). Looked up from germline, CDR1 is SGHNT and CDR2 is YENEEA. Trimming removed 0 bases from V and 8 bases from J, with 11 bases in between. The CDR3 length is 14 residues. The CDR3 coding sequence is TGTGCCAGCAGCTTAGAATCGGCAGGGTATGAGCAGTTCTTC. Its protein is CASSLESAGYEQFF.

This clone has only a few counts. The V and J genes are TRBV4-1 and TRBJ1-5; 9 positions match TRBD1. V was pared by 4 bases and J by 0 bases, with 1 base of the junction left unmatched. Germline CDR1 and CDR2: MGHRA and YSYEKL. CDR3 size: 15 residues. In DNA, the CDR3 is TGCGCCAGCAGCCCGACAGGGGGTAGCAATCAGCCCCAGCATTTT. Amino acids: CASSPTGGSNQPQHF.

This rearrangement joins TRBV14 to TRBJ1-1, with D maybe TRBD1 (5 bases). The CDR3 spans 16 residues. The germline gives CDR1 SGHDN, CDR2 FVKESK. V was trimmed by 4 bases and J by 0 bases, leaving 15 bases between them. The CDR3 loop is CASSPTVGLMNTEAFF. The CDR3 DNA is TGTGCCAGCAGCCCCACCGTGGGGCTAATGAACACTGAAGCTTTCTTT. The full variable domain, with the rest looked up from reference TRBV14 and TRBJ1-1, is EAGVTQFPSHSVIEKGQTVTLRCDPISGHDNLYWYRRVMGKEIKFLLHFVKESKQDESGMPNNRFLAERTGGTYSTLKVQPAELEDSGVYFCASSPTVGLMNTEAFFGQGTRLTVV.

The CDR3 DNA reads as TGTGCCCCCGGGGGACCATCGAACACCGGGGAGCTGTTTTTT. Amino acids: CAPGGPSNTGELFF. The genes are TRBV21-1 and TRBJ2-2; the table's D call TRBD2 went unverified against the DNA. TRBV21-1 is a pseudogene. This CDR3 comprises 14 residues.

The J gene is TRBJ2-1, the V gene TRBV5-1, with no clear D. V lost 0 bases and J lost 0, with 7 bases in between. CDR1 is SGHRS and CDR2 is YFSETQ in the germline V gene. The CDR3 sequence is 15 residues long. CDR3 residues: CASSLAVNSYNEQFF. As DNA, the CDR3 is TGCGCCAGCAGCTTGGCCGTTAACTCCTACAATGAGCAGTTCTTC.

This clone has a handful of counts. The chain couples TRBV24-1 to TRBJ2-2; 8 nucleotides align to TRBD1. The CDR3 loop spans 19 amino acids. Germline V gene lookup returns CDR1 KGHDR and CDR2 SFDVKD. The V segment lost 3 bases and the J segment 0 bases; nucleotides outside the gene matches: 11. The CDR3 sequence is CATSDPQPPTGANTGELFF. CDR3 sequence (DNA): TGTGCCACCAGTGATCCCCAACCCCCGACAGGGGCGAACACCGGGGAGCTGTTTTTT.

The chain has TRBV3-1 (or the pseudogene TRBV3-2) and TRBJ2-7, with TRBD2 identical over 11 bases. The length of the CDR3 is 16 residues. J gave up 2 bases and V 2 bases, and 5 bases lay outside the gene matches. Germline V lookup: CDR1 LGHDT, CDR2 YNNKEL (reference sequence). DNA for the CDR3: TGTGCCAGCAGCCAAAGAGGGACTAGCGGAACCTACGAGCAGTACTTC. Amino acids: CASSQRGTSGTYEQYF.

The chain has TRBV28 and TRBJ2-7, with D perhaps TRBD1 (6 bases). Trimming left V 1 base short and J 5 bases short, with 18 bases between. The CDR3 is 16 residues long. Per germline, CDR1 MDHEN and CDR2 SYDVKM. This CDR3 is CASSLYTPGGPHEQYF. The CDR3 nucleotides are TGTGCCAGCAGTTTATATACCCCTGGGGGCCCCCACGAGCAGTACTTC.

The chain joins TRBV29-1 to TRBJ2-1; 7 bases line up with TRBD1. The CDR3 sequence is 15 residues long. V shed 4 bases and J 2 bases; nucleotides not matched to a gene: 8. Germline CDR1 reads SQVTM; CDR2 reads ANQGSEA. CDR3 in amino acids: CSVVSPTGTYNEQFF. CDR3 in DNA: TGCAGCGTTGTCTCCCCGACAGGGACCTACAATGAGCAGTTCTTC.

V and J are TRBV3-1 (or the pseudogene TRBV3-2) and TRBJ1-1, with TRBD1 matching 9 bases. The V gene's germline CDR1 is LGHDT and CDR2 YNNKEL (reference sequence). V dropped 2 bases and J dropped 5; count of bases not matched to a gene: 9. CDR3 length: 16 residues. CDR3 nucleotides: TGTGCCAGCAGCCAAAGGGGGACAGGGTCAAGAACTGAAGCTTTCTTT. It codes for CASSQRGTGSRTEAFF.

The chain combines TRBV2 with TRBJ2-3, with D possibly being TRBD1 (6 bases). V was trimmed by 4 bases and J by 6 bases, leaving 20 bases between them. This CDR3 contains 16 residues. Germline V CDR1 and CDR2: SNHLY, FYNNEI. CDR3 coding DNA: TGTGCCAGCAGTGCAAACGACAGGAGGTCTTCTGATACGCAGTATTTT. Its protein is CASSANDRRSSDTQYF.

The chain recombines TRBV27 with TRBJ2-4, with D possibly TRBD2 on 7 matching bases. This CDR3 comprises 13 residues. The germline CDR1 and CDR2 sequences are MNHEY and SMNVEV (reference sequence). Trimming took 2 bases from V and 9 from J, leaving 11 bases between them. CDR3 sequence: CASSLEGGGIQYF. The DNA of the CDR3 is TGTGCCAGCAGTTTAGAAGGGGGGGGCATTCAGTACTTC.

This rearrangement joins TRBV7-9 to TRBJ1-1; no clear D gene. With 7 bases removed from V and 0 bases from J, the gap between germline ends came to 9 bases. The CDR3 has 13 residues. Looked up from germline, CDR1 is SEHNR and CDR2 is FQNEAQ (reference sequence). The CDR3 sequence: CASMRLMNTEAFF. The CDR3 nucleotides read TGTGCCAGCATGAGGCTCATGAACACTGAAGCTTTCTTT.

This chain uses TRBV29-1 with TRBJ2-7; TRBD2 aligns across 8 bases. J was trimmed by 0 bases and V by 6 bases; bases with no gene match: 7. The V gene's germline CDR1 is SQVTM and CDR2 ANQGSEA. This CDR3 contains 14 residues. CDR3 residues: CSVVPSGGSYEQYF. For the CDR3, the DNA is TGCAGCGTGGTTCCCAGCGGGGGCTCCTACGAGCAGTACTTC.

This sequence joins TRBV10-3 and TRBJ2-3, with TRBD2 identical over 8 bases. V lost 5 bases and J lost 2; bases outside the gene matches: 3. The CDR3 length is 14 residues. The V gene's germline CDR1 is ENHRY and CDR2 SYGVKD. The CDR3 here is CAISRAGDTDTQYF. CDR3 bases: TGTGCCATCAGTAGAGCGGGGGACACAGATACGCAGTATTTT.